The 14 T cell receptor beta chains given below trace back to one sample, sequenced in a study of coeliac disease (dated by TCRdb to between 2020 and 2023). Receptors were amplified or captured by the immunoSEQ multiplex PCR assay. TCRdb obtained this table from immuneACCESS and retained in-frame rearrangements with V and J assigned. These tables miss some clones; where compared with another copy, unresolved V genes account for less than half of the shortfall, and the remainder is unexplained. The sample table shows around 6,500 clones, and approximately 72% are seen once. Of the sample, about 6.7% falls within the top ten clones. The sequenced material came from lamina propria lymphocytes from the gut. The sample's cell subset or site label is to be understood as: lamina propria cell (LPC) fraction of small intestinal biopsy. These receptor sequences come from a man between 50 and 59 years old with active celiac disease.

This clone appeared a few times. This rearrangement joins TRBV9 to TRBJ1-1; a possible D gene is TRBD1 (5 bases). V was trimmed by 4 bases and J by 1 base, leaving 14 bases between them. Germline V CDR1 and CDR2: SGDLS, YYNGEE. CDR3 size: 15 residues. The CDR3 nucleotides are TGTGCCAGCAGCCCAAATCGACAGCCGAACACTGAAGCTTTCTTT. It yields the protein CASSPNRQPNTEAFF.

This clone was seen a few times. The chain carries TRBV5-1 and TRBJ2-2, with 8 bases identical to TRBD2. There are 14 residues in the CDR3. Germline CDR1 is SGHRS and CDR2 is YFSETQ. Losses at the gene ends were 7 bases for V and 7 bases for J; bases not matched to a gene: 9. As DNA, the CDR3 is TGCGCCAGCGGAATCGGGGGGGCCGTCGGGGAGCTGTTTTTT. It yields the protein CASGIGGAVGELFF.

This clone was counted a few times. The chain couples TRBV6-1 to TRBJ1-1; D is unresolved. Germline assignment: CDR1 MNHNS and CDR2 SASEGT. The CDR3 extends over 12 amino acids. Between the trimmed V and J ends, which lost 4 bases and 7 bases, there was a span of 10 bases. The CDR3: CASSGRAVEAFF. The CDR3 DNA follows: TGTGCCAGCAGTGGTCGAGCGGTTGAAGCTTTCTTT.

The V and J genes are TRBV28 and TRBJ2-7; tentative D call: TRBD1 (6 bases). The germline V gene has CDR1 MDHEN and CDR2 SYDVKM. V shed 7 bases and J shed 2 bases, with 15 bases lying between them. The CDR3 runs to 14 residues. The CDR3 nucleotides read TGTGCCAGCACCAGGGGAGCGCTAACCTACGAGCAGTACTTC. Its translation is CASTRGALTYEQYF.

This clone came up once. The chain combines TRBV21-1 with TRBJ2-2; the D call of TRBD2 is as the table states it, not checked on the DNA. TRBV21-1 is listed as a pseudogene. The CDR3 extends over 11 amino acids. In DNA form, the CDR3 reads TGTGCCAGCAACTACACCGGGGAGCTGTTTTTT. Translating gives CASNYTGELFF.

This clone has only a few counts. The CDR3 reads CASSLVGQGGGYTF. CDR3 sequence (DNA): TGTGCCAGCAGCCTGGTGGGACAGGGGGGCGGCTACACCTTC. V gene TRBV11-3 combines with J gene TRBJ1-2; TRBD1 matches 11 bases. The CDR3 spans 14 residues. CDR1 is SGHNT, CDR2 YENEEA, per germline. J was trimmed by 8 bases and V by 5 bases; bases with no gene match: 7.

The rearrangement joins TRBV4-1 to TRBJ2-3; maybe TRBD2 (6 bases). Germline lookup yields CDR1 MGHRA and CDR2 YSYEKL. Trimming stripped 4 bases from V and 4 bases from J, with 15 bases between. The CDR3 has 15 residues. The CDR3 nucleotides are TGCGCCAGCAGCCCCCCCGGAGCGGGTCCAGATACGCAGTATTTT. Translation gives CASSPPGAGPDTQYF.

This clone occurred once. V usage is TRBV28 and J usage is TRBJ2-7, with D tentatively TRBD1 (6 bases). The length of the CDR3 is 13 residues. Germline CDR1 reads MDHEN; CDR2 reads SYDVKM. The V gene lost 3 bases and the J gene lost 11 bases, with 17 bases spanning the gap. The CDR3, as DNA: TGTGCCAGCAGTTTCTCTGACAGGTCCGGGGAGTACTTC. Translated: CASSFSDRSGEYF.

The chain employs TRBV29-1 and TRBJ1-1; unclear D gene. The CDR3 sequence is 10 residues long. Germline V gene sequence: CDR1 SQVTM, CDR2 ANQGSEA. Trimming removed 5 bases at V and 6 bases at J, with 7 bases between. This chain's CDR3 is CSVTRPEAFF. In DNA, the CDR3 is TGCAGCGTTACGCGGCCTGAAGCTTTCTTT.

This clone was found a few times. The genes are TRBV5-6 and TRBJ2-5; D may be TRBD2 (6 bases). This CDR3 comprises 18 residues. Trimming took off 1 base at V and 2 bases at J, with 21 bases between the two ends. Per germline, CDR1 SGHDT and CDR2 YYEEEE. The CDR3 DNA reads TGTGCCAGCAGCTTGTTCGGGGGAGGTTGGGGCCGTCAAGAGACCCAGTACTTC. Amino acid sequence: CASSLFGGGWGRQETQYF. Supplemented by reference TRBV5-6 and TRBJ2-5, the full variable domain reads DAGVTQSPTHLIKTRGQQVTLRCSPKSGHDTVSWYQQALGQGPQFIFQYYEEEERQRGNFPDRFSGHQFPNYSSELNVNALLLGDSALYLCASSLFGGGWGRQETQYFGPGTRLLVL.

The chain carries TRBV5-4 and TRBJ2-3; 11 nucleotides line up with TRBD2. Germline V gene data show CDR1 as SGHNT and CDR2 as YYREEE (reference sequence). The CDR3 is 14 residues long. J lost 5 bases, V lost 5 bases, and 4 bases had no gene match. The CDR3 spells CASRLGLAGDTQYF. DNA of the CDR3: TGTGCCAGCAGGCTAGGACTAGCGGGAGATACGCAGTATTTT.

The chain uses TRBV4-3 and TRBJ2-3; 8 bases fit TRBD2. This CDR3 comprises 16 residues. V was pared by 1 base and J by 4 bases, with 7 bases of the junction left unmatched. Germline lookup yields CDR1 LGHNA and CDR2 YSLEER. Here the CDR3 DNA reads TGCGCCAGCAGCCAAGCCGGGAGGGGAGTGGCAGATACGCAGTATTTT. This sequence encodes CASSQAGRGVADTQYF.

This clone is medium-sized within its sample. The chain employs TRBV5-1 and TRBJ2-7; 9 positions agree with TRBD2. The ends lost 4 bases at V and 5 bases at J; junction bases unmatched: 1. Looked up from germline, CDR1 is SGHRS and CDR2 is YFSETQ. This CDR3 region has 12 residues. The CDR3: CASSAGGDEQYF. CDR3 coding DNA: TGCGCCAGCAGCGCGGGGGGGGACGAGCAGTACTTC.

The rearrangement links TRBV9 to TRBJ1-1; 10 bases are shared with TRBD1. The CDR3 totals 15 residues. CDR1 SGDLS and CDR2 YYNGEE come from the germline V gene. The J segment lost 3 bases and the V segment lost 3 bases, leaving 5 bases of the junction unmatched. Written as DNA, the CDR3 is TGTGCCAGCAGCGCCAGGACAGGGGGGGACACTGAAGCTTTCTTT. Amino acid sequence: CASSARTGGDTEAFF.